This record looks at one T cell receptor (beta chain) sequence and its context. Its antigen is not known. This sample was included in a study of cytomegalovirus exposure and HLA in healthy donors. Despite likely unrecorded immune exposures, the donors were nominally healthy at the time of sampling. Germline CDR1 is LNHDA and CDR2 is SQIVND (reference sequence). V was pared by 4 bases and J by 6 bases, with 18 bases between. There are 15 residues in the CDR3. Findings and caveats of the study: Earlier results showed most TCR beta V segments being productive about 87% or about 30% of the time.

Vbeta (60) and Jbeta (13) primers were used in the PCR. TCRdb keeps only in-frame clones here, not all; method: immunoSEQ multiplex PCR. The sample contains under 150,000 clones, over 70% of which appear only once. The specimen sequenced was PBMCs. This chain joins TRBV19 and TRBJ1-2; a possible D gene is TRBD1 (5 bases). The receptor's source is a woman aged 35 to 49 in good health and CMV-seropositive. The CDR3 loop is CASSTPGGGGDGYTF. The CDR3 DNA sequence: TGTGCCAGTAGTACGCCCGGGGGGGGAGGGGATGGCTACACCTTC.